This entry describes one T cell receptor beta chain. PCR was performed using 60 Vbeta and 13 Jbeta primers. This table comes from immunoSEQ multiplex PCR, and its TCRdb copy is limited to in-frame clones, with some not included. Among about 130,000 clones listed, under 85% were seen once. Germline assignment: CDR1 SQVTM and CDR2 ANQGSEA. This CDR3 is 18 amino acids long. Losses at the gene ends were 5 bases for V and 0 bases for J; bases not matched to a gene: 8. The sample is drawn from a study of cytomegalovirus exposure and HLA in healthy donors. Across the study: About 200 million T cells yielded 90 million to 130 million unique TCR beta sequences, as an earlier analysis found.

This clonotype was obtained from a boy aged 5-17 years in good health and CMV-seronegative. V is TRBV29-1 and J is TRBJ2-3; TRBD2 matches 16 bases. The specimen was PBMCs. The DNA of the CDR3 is TGCAGCGTTCCGGGACTAGCGGGGGGGTCAACTAGCACAGATACGCAGTATTTT. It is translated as CSVPGLAGGSTSTDTQYF.